The 10 T cell receptor beta chains below come from one sample, sequenced in a study of blood T cells in healthy people across ages (dated by TCRdb to about 2015). The library came from 5' RACE. The instrument was an Illumina HiSeq 2500. A second PCR of about 7 to 12 cycles was performed with a sample-barcoded 5' primer and a J-beta primer mix. TCRdb reprocessed the public reads (quality trimming at Q25 with fastp, clone calling with MiXCR) and kept in-frame beta chains. When rows share a CDR3 protein, they turn into one entry using the most common DNA and genes. Counted in this sample were roughly 800,000 distinct CDR3 sequences; 58% of them appeared once. About 20% of the sample rests with the top ten. The sequencing input was blood. All receptors come from a man aged 25 to 40 in good health.

This chain links TRBV7-3 with TRBJ2-7; 10 bases map to TRBD2. Germline CDR1 is SGHTA and CDR2 is FQGTGA. With V trimmed by 9 bases and J by 0 bases, 2 bases remained unmatched. The CDR3 extends over 13 amino acids. The CDR3 DNA follows: TGTGCCAGTGCTAGCGGGAGCTCCTACGAGCAGTACTTC. It translates to CASASGSSYEQYF.

The gene calls are TRBV4-3 and TRBJ2-7; possibly TRBD1 for D (7 bases). The CDR3 length is 20 residues. Germline V gives CDR1 LGHNA, CDR2 YSLEER. Trimming pared 5 bases from V and 0 bases from J, leaving 29 bases between. The CDR3 sequence is CASSKVAQGGKGLSSYEQYF. The CDR3 nucleotides are TGCGCCAGCAGCAAGGTCGCCCAGGGGGGAAAAGGGCTGAGCTCCTACGAGCAGTACTTC.

V is TRBV7-2 and J is TRBJ2-3, with D perhaps being TRBD1 or TRBD2 (5 bases each). The V gene lost 3 bases and the J gene lost 0 bases, with 13 bases spanning the gap. CDR1 is SGHTA and CDR2 is FQGNSA in the germline V gene. The CDR3 contains 16 residues. CDR3 bases: TGTGCCAGCAGCTTCGCCGGGACGTCAAGCACAGATACGCAGTATTTT. The encoded protein is CASSFAGTSSTDTQYF.

This clonotype was recorded a few times. The genes are TRBV10-3 and TRBJ2-7; no definite D call. CDR1 and CDR2 from the germline V gene are ENHRY and SYGVKD. V was shortened by 2 bases and J by 4 bases, with 9 bases between the two germline ends. The CDR3 has 13 amino acids. CDR3 amino acids: CAISEGKEYEQYF. The CDR3 nucleotides read TGTGCCATCAGTGAGGGGAAGGAATACGAGCAGTACTTC.

V and J are TRBV11-2 and TRBJ2-4; 12 bases align to TRBD2. Trimming removed 0 bases from V and 13 bases from J; junction bases left unmatched: 13. CDR3 length: 17 residues. CDR1 is SGHAT and CDR2 is FQNNGV in the germline V gene. CDR3 amino acids: CASSLDTKRLAGVKQYF. CDR3 coding DNA: TGTGCCAGCAGCTTAGATACCAAGCGACTAGCGGGAGTGAAGCAGTACTTC.

The chain is built from TRBV12-3 or TRBV12-4 and TRBJ2-3, with D tentatively TRBD2 (6 bases). V was pared by 1 base and J by 8 bases, with 13 bases between. CDR3 size: 14 residues. The CDR3: CASSLGRDPVTQYF. CDR3 nucleotide sequence: TGTGCCAGCAGTTTAGGGCGGGATCCTGTTACGCAGTATTTT.

The rearrangement links TRBV12-3 or TRBV12-4 to TRBJ1-2; D unclear. V was cut by 6 bases and J by 9 bases, with 17 bases left in between. The CDR3 is made up of 13 amino acids. CDR3 residues: CASSGGLMIRYTF. CDR3 DNA: TGTGCCAGCAGCGGAGGGTTGATGATACGCTACACCTTC.

This clonotype was recorded a few times. The V gene is TRBV6-1, the J gene TRBJ2-1; a weak D match, TRBD2 (6 bases). V lost 8 bases and J lost 8, with 22 bases in between. Looked up from germline, CDR1 is MNHNS and CDR2 is SASEGT. CDR3 size: 15 residues. The CDR3: CASLEDYTSLDEQFF. The CDR3 DNA reads as TGTGCCAGCCTAGAGGACTATACCTCTCTGGATGAGCAGTTCTTC.

A few counts support this clonotype. The chain joins TRBV27 to TRBJ1-2; 9 bases are a match to TRBD1. The CDR3 has 13 amino acids. Germline CDR1 reads MNHEY; CDR2 reads SMNVEV (reference sequence). With V trimmed by 11 bases and J by 3 bases, 7 bases remained unmatched. The CDR3 region is CASRRDRDYGYTF. The CDR3 coding sequence is TGTGCCTCCCGCCGGGACAGGGACTATGGCTACACCTTC.

The rearrangement links TRBV27 to TRBJ2-1, with 11 bases that match TRBD2. V lost 5 bases and J lost 10; bases outside the gene matches: 10. The CDR3 spans 15 residues. CDR1 and CDR2 (germline): MNHEY, SMNVEV (reference sequence). The CDR3 DNA reads TGTGCCAGCAGTCCCGGACTAGCGGGCGGAAAGGAGCAGTTCTTC. This translates into CASSPGLAGGKEQFF.